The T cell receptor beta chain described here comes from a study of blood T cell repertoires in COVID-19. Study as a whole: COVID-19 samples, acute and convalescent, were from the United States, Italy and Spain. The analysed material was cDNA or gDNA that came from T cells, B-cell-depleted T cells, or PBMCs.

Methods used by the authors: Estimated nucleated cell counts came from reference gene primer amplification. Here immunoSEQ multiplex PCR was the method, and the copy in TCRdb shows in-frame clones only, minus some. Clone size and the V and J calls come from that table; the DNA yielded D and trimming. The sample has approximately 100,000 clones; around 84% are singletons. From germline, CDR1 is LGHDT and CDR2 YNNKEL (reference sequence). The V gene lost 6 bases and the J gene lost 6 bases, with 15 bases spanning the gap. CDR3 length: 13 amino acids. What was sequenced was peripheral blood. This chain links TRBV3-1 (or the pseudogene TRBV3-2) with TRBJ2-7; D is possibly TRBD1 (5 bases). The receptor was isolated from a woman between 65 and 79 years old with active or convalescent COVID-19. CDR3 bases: TGTGCCAGCAGTTGGGGCGATAGTCGCGAGCAGTACTTC. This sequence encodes CASSWGDSREQYF.